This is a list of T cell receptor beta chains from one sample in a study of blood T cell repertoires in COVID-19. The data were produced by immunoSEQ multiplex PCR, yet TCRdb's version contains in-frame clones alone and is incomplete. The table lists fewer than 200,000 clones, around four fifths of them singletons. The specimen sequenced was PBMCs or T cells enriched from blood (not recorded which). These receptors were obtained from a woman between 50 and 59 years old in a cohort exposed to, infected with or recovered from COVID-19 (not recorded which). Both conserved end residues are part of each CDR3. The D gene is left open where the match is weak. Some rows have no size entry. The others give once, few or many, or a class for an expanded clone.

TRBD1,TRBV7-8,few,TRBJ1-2,TGTGCCAGCAGCTTAGCATTGTTGGGACAGGGACGTCATGGCTACACCTTC,CASSLALLGQGRHGYTF
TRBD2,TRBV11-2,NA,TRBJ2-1,TGTGCCAGCAGCTCCCAACTAGCGGTAACCTACAATGAGCAGTTCTTC,CASSSQLAVTYNEQFF
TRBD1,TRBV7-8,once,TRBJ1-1,TGTGCCAGCAGCTTAATGACAGGGGGCCGGGGGACTGAAGCTTTCTTT,CASSLMTGGRGTEAFF
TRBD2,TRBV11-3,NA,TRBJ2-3,TGTGCCAGCAGCTTTGGGAGGGGCACAGATACGCAGTATTTT,CASSFGRGTDTQYF
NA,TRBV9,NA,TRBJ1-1,TGTGCCAGCAGCCCCCAGGGGTGGGGGGGTACTGAAGCTTTCTTT,CASSPQGWGGTEAFF
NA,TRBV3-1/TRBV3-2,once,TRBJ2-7,TGTGCCAGCAGCCTACCAGGACTCCTCAGCGAGCAGTACTTC,CASSLPGLLSEQYF
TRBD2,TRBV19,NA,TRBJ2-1,TGTGCCAGCGGGGGGTATGAGCAGTTCTTC,CASGGYEQFF
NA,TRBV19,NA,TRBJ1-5,TGTGCCAGCCAGTTGGGGGGGGGCAATCAGCCCCAGCATTTT,CASQLGGGNQPQHF
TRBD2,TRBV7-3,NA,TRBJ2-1,TGTGCCAGCAGCTCTAAGCCCGGGACTAGCGGGAGCGGAACCTACAATGAGCAGTTCTTC,CASSSKPGTSGSGTYNEQFF
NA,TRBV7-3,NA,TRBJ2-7,TGTGCCAGCAGCTTAACGGGCAGCTCCTACGAGCAGTACTTC,CASSLTGSSYEQYF
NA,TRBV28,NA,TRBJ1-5,TGTGCCAGCAGTTTACGAGGGTTGAGTCAGCCCCAGCATTTT,CASSLRGLSQPQHF
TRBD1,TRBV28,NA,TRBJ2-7,TGTGCCAGCAGTCCTCCCGGACAGGGCCCTACCTACGAGCAGTACTTC,CASSPPGQGPTYEQYF
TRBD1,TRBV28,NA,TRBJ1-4,TGTGCCAGCAGTTTAACGCGACAGGGGGAAGAAAAACTGTTTTTT,CASSLTRQGEEKLFF
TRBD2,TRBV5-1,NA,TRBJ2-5,TGCGCCAGCAGCTCGGGCTCTAGCGGGAGCCAAGAGACCCAGTACTTC,CASSSGSSGSQETQYF
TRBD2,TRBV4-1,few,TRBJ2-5,TGCGCCAGCAGCCAAGGGACTAGCGGGAGGAGAGAGACCCAGTACTTC,CASSQGTSGRRETQYF